This is a list of T cell receptor beta chains from one sample in a study of regulatory T cells in long-lasting Graves disease. In TCRdb, the multiplex PCR reads were re-called with MiXCR into one record per CDR3 protein. The sample holds 560,000 or so distinct CDR3 sequences, roughly 15% seen once. These sequences were also reported in another study, on T cells in Graves' hyperthyroidism and ophthalmopathy.

Source: peripheral blood mononuclear cells (PBMCs), taken at new diagnosis, from a patient treated with antithyroid drugs. The origin of the receptors is a man in his late teens or twenties with Graves disease. CDR3s include the opening cysteine and the closing phenylalanine or tryptophan. A D gene is named only where the DNA matches it firmly. For some rows the clone size is stated as once, few or many, or as a class when expanded; others skip it.

- | TRBJ2-7 | TRBV29-1 | few | CSVGGFGLYEQYF | TGCAGCGTTGGGGGATTCGGATTGTACGAGCAGTACTTC
- | TRBJ2-1 | TRBV15 | - | CVTSRAYLPSGLNYNEQFF | TGTGTCACCAGCAGAGCCTACCTCCCTTCAGGGCTAAACTACAATGAGCAGTTCTTC
- | TRBJ1-5 | TRBV2 | many | CASSVPTDSSDSNQPQHF | TGTGCCAGCAGTGTCCCTACAGACAGCTCCGATAGCAATCAGCCCCAGCATTTT
TRBD2 | TRBJ2-5 | TRBV19 | few | CASSIGRTSGLQETQYF | TGTGCCAGTAGTATTGGGAGGACTAGCGGCCTCCAAGAGACCCAGTACTTC
- | TRBJ1-4 | TRBV7-9 | few | CASSLSAGDEKLFF | TGTGCCAGCAGCTTATCAGCCGGGGATGAAAAACTGTTTTTT
TRBD2 | TRBJ2-1 | TRBV7-3 | - | CASSLGSGGSTYNEQFF | TGTGCCAGCAGCTTGGGTAGCGGGGGGAGTACCTACAATGAGCAGTTCTTC
TRBD2 | TRBJ2-2 | TRBV7-9 | many | CASTLAGRNTGELFF | TGTGCCAGCACCCTAGCGGGAAGGAACACCGGGGAGCTGTTTTTT
TRBD2 | TRBJ2-1 | TRBV3-1 | few | CASSQGFSSGRYEQFF | TGTGCCAGCAGCCAAGGGTTTTCTAGCGGGAGATATGAGCAGTTCTTC
TRBD2 | TRBJ2-1 | TRBV28 | many | CASSPGGGSWVHEQFF | TGTGCCAGCAGTCCCGGGGGGGGGTCGTGGGTTCATGAGCAGTTCTTC
- | TRBJ1-3 | TRBV18 | few | CASSISGLGAGNTIYF | TGTGCCAGCTCAATCTCGGGCCTTGGGGCTGGAAACACCATATATTTT
- | TRBJ2-3 | TRBV12-3/TRBV12-4 | many | CASEAGDLLTDTQYF | TGTGCCAGCGAAGCGGGTGACCTCCTCACAGATACGCAGTATTTT
- | TRBJ1-5 | TRBV27 | - | CASSLMRNQPQHF | TGTGCCAGCAGCCTAATGCGCAATCAGCCCCAGCATTTT
- | TRBJ1-1 | TRBV19 | - | CASSSRAKFSNTEAFF | TGTGCCAGTAGCAGCCGGGCCAAGTTTTCGAACACTGAAGCTTTCTTT
- | TRBJ1-2 | TRBV20-1 | many | CSARDGQDYGYTF | TGCAGTGCTAGAGATGGGCAGGACTATGGCTACACCTTC
- | TRBJ2-1 | TRBV5-4 | - | CASSLAAAGDEQFF | TGTGCCAGCAGCTTGGCGGCAGCAGGGGATGAGCAGTTCTTC
TRBD1 | TRBJ2-5 | TRBV2 | - | CATRDRGLEETQYF | TGTGCCACCCGGGACAGGGGGCTTGAGGAGACCCAGTACTTC
- | TRBJ2-1 | TRBV19 | - | CASSIRTDKGYGYNEQFF | TGTGCCAGTAGTATCAGAACTGATAAGGGGTACGGGTACAATGAGCAGTTCTTC
- | TRBJ2-4 | TRBV5-1 | - | CASSFDQLAKNIQYF | TGCGCCAGCAGCTTCGACCAGCTAGCCAAAAACATTCAGTACTTC
TRBD1 | TRBJ2-1 | TRBV28 | many | CASSPGTADNEQFF | TGTGCCAGCAGCCCCGGGACAGCAGACAATGAGCAGTTCTTC
- | TRBJ2-3 | TRBV30 | - | CAGDQGMSTDTQYF | TGTGCCGGAGATCAGGGGATGAGCACAGATACGCAGTATTTT
TRBD2 | TRBJ2-1 | TRBV20-1 | few | CSATGTSGRPLDEQFF | TGCAGTGCCACCGGGACTAGCGGGAGGCCCTTAGACGAGCAGTTCTTC
TRBD2 | TRBJ2-7 | TRBV7-8 | - | CASNLGPRGRTYEQYF | TGTGCCAGCAACTTAGGACCACGCGGGAGGACCTACGAGCAGTACTTC
- | TRBJ2-5 | TRBV20-1 | many | CSAREPGGRGGGQETQYF | TGCAGTGCTAGAGAGCCCGGCGGGAGAGGAGGGGGTCAAGAGACCCAGTACTTC
TRBD2 | TRBJ2-3 | TRBV5-5 | few | CASSALGGRAGGADTQYF | TGTGCCAGCAGCGCCCTGGGCGGGAGGGCCGGAGGCGCAGATACGCAGTATTTT
- | TRBJ2-7 | TRBV28 | many | CASTAVGKQYF | TGTGCCAGCACGGCCGTGGGGAAGCAGTACTTC
- | TRBJ1-1 | TRBV20-1 | many | CSARMGPKGDTEAFF | TGCAGTGCCAGGATGGGCCCCAAGGGGGACACTGAAGCTTTCTTT
TRBD1 | TRBJ2-3 | TRBV20-1 | many | CSAPQSQGATDTQYF | TGCAGTGCACCCCAAAGTCAGGGGGCAACAGATACGCAGTATTTT
- | TRBJ2-3 | TRBV13 | many | CASSLRLYTDTQYF | TGTGCCAGCAGCTTAAGGCTATACACAGATACGCAGTATTTT
- | TRBJ2-7 | TRBV5-1 | many | CASSLRESAGEQYF | TGCGCCAGCAGCTTGAGGGAATCCGCCGGCGAGCAGTACTTC
- | TRBJ2-6 | TRBV28 | - | CASSKGGMDRISGANVLTF | TGTGCCAGCAGTAAAGGGGGGATGGACAGAATCTCTGGGGCCAACGTCCTGACTTTC
- | TRBJ2-1 | TRBV6-2/TRBV6-3 | few | CASRYNTGSDNEQFF | TGTGCCAGCAGATACAATACAGGGTCCGACAATGAGCAGTTCTTC
- | TRBJ2-1 | TRBV4-1 | - | CASSQVVSGGSEQFF | TGCGCCAGCAGCCAAGTGGTCAGTGGGGGCAGTGAGCAGTTCTTC
TRBD1 | TRBJ2-7 | TRBV20-1 | many | CSARDRDRVYEQYF | TGCAGTGCTAGAGATCGGGACAGGGTGTACGAGCAGTACTTC
- | TRBJ1-2 | TRBV28 | few | CASSDLGPSNYGYTF | TGTGCCAGCAGTGACCTCGGACCGAGTAACTATGGCTACACCTTC
- | TRBJ1-2 | TRBV9 | few | CASSGDPGAYYGYTF | TGTGCCAGCAGCGGGGATCCAGGCGCCTACTATGGCTACACCTTC
- | TRBJ1-3 | TRBV2 | few | CASSEGPMLDSGNTIYF | TGTGCCAGCAGTGAGGGCCCCATGCTGGACTCTGGAAACACCATATATTTT
- | TRBJ2-6 | TRBV20-1 | few | CSARRPSGANVLTF | TGCAGTGCTAGACGACCCTCTGGGGCCAACGTCCTGACTTTC
- | TRBJ2-5 | TRBV12-3/TRBV12-4 | many | CASSPEGIPEEETQYF | TGTGCCAGCAGTCCTGAAGGCATCCCGGAGGAGGAGACCCAGTACTTC
TRBD2 | TRBJ2-1 | TRBV20-1 | few | CSARPAGSSYNEQFF | TGCAGTGCTAGGCCAGCGGGGAGCTCCTACAATGAGCAGTTCTTC
- | TRBJ1-1 | TRBV7-9 | many | CASSLGGSTEAFF | TGTGCCAGCAGCTTAGGGGGAAGCACTGAAGCTTTCTTT
- | TRBJ2-7 | TRBV11-2 | many | CASRMNYEQYF | TGTGCCAGCCGTATGAACTACGAGCAGTACTTC